The clone carrying this T cell receptor beta chain was observed at least ten times. The entry originates in a study of regulatory T cells in long-lasting Graves disease. Relying on iRepertoire HTBI primers and Arm-PCR of CDR3 regions, the team built TCR beta libraries. TCRdb itself ran the multiplex PCR reads through MiXCR, one entry per CDR3 protein. The data hold roughly 560,000 distinct CDR3 sequences, with approximately 16% observed a single time. V lost 3 bases to trimming and J lost 4 bases, with 13 bases between them. CDR1 MNHEY and CDR2 SMNVEV come from the germline V gene (reference sequence). This CDR3 spans 14 amino acids. Time point given: newly diagnosed GD, antithyroid drugs for less than 3 months. PBMC-extracted RNA yielded the TCR library. Peripheral blood, 7.5 to 9 milliliters of it, was drawn into EDTA tubes. The same specimen was also included in a second study, on T cells in Graves' hyperthyroidism and ophthalmopathy. As that report states: The HTBI primer set served for first-round RT-PCR of the TCR CDR3. Peripheral blood also featured most of the thyroid clonotypes expanded above 0.001.

The genes are TRBV27 and TRBJ2-7; possibly TRBD1 for D (5 bases). Sequencing used peripheral blood mononuclear cells (PBMCs), obtained at new diagnosis, from a patient treated with antithyroid drugs. The TCR comes from a woman aged 35-60 years with Graves disease. The CDR3 loop reads CASSFPGRTYEQYF. CDR3 coding DNA: TGTGCCAGCAGTTTCCCCGGCAGGACATACGAGCAGTACTTC.